This TCR beta chain was profiled in a study of T-cell memory formation after mild COVID-19. Study-level background: Largely, TCR clusters stayed within a single donor.

Each CDR3 protein is one row after TCRdb ran MiXCR on the 5' RACE reads. Of hundreds of thousands of distinct CDR3 sequences listed, approximately 27% are singletons. As for this clonotype: Antigen unknown.

With 7 bases clipped from V and 5 bases from J, the junction kept 9 bases outside the gene matches. The CDR3 spans 14 residues. The germline V gene encodes CDR1 KGHDR and CDR2 SFDVKD. Study-wide findings and caveats: Clones that contracted from day 15 to 85 had balanced CD4/CD8; later expanders were CD4+ biased.

The rearrangement joins TRBV24-1 to TRBJ1-2; 7 bases are shared with TRBD1. The TCR was taken from an adult woman who had mild COVID-19 (a few samples of this study predate the infection). Cell type and time point are not known. The sequenced sample consisted of PBMCs or a T cell subset sorted from them (not recorded which). This CDR3 reads CATSETGTAYGYTF. The CDR3 DNA sequence: TGTGCCACCAGCGAGACCGGGACAGCTTATGGCTACACCTTC.